These 3 T cell receptor beta chains originate from one sample sequenced in a study of blood T cell repertoires in COVID-19. Profiled with immunoSEQ multiplex PCR; TCRdb holds only in-frame clones, not every one. The sample has about 400,000 clones; around 89% are singletons. The sample comprised peripheral blood. These receptors came from a woman in her twenties or thirties with acute or convalescent COVID-19.

This clone was seen only once. The chain links TRBV7-9 to TRBJ2-1; the match to TRBD2 covers 7 bases. The CDR3 totals 14 residues. Germline lookup yields CDR1 SEHNR and CDR2 FQNEAQ (reference sequence). J was trimmed by 6 bases and V by 5 bases; bases with no gene match: 7. The CDR3 DNA is TGTGCCAGCAGCCCCCGGGGGGAAGGCAATGAGCAGTTCTTC. Translating gives CASSPRGEGNEQFF.

The chain links TRBV3-1 (or the pseudogene TRBV3-2) to TRBJ1-2; 7 bases are shared with TRBD1. This CDR3 comprises 16 residues. Looked up from germline, CDR1 is LGHDT and CDR2 is YNNKEL (reference sequence). Germline trimming cut 1 base from V and 2 bases from J; bases unmatched to any gene: 7. The CDR3 sequence is CASSQVPQGGNYGYTF. Written as DNA, the CDR3 is TGTGCCAGCAGCCAAGTTCCCCAGGGGGGCAACTATGGCTACACCTTC.

This chain links TRBV7-2 with TRBJ1-5, with D maybe TRBD1 (5 bases). Germline values: CDR1 SGHTA, CDR2 FQGNSA. This CDR3 is 13 amino acids long. Trimming removed 3 bases from V and 7 bases from J, with 10 bases in between. CDR3 residues: CASSLTASQPQHF. DNA for the CDR3: TGTGCCAGCAGCTTGACAGCGTCCCAGCCCCAGCATTTT.